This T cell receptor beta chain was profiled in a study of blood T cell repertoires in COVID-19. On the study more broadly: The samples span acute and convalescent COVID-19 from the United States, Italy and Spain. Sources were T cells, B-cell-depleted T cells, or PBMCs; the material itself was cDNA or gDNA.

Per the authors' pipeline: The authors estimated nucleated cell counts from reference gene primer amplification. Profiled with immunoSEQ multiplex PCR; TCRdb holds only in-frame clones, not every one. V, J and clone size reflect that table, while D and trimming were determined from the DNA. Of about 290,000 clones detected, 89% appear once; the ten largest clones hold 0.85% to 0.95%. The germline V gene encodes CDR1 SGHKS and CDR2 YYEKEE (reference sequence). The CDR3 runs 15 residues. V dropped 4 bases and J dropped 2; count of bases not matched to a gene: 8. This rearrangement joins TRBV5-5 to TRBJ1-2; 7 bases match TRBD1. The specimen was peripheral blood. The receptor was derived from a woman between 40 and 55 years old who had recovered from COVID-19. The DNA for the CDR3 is TGTGCCAGCAGCCCGGAGACAGGGATGAACTATGGCTACACCTTC. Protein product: CASSPETGMNYGYTF.